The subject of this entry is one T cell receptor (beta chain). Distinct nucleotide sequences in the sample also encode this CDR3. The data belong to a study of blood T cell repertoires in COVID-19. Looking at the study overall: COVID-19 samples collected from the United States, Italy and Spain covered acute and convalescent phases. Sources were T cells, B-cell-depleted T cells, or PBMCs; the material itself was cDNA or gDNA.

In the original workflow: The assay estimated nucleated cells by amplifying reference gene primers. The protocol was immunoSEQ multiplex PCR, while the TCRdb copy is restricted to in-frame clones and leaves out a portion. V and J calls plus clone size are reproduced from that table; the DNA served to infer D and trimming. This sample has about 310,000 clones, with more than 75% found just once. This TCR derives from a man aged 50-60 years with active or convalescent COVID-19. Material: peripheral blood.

The CDR3 bases are TGTGCCAGCAGCCAAACAGGGGGCAATGAGCAGTTCTTC. Translated: CASSQTGGNEQFF. The chain has TRBV7-3 and TRBJ2-1, with TRBD1 matching over 8 bases. The CDR3 is 13 amino acids. CDR1 and CDR2 from the germline V gene are SGHTA and FQGTGA. Trimming at V came to 5 bases and at J to 6 bases, leaving 3 bases not matched to a gene.